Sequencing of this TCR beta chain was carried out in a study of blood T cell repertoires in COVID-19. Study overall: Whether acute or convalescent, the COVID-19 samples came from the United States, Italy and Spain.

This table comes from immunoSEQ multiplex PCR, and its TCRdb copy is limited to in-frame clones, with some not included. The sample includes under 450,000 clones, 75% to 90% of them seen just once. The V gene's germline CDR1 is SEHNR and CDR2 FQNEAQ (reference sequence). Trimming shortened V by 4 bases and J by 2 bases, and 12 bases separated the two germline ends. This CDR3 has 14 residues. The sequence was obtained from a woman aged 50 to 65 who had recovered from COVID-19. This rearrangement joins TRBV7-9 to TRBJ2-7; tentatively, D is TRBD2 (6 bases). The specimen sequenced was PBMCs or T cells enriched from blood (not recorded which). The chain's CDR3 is CASSSDSGPYEQYF. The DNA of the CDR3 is TGTGCCAGCAGCTCCGATAGCGGTCCCTACGAGCAGTACTTC.